This T cell receptor (beta chain) was obtained from a study of identical twins. Worth noting for this clonotype: Its antigen remains unidentified.

A universal primer binding site was introduced by template switching. The final cDNA contained unique molecular identifiers. TCRdb itself ran the 5' RACE reads through MiXCR, one entry per CDR3 protein. This repertoire shows roughly 470,000 distinct CDR3 sequences, roughly 13% found once; its top ten account for more than 0.8%. Overall study results and limits: Surplus twin overlap in beta out-of-frame sequences was less pronounced.

Separately, the same data were catalogued under a study of yellow fever vaccine responses in identical twins. As reported in that work: Twins' T cell vaccine responses reportedly looked partly convergent, partly personalized.

Material for sequencing was CD4+ T cells sorted from blood. The receptor comes from a young woman in good health.

In nucleotides, the CDR3 is TGTGCCAGCACCTCCGGACTAGCAATCTCACTTAGGGGCACAGATACGCAGTATTTT. Its protein is CASTSGLAISLRGTDTQYF. J is TRBJ2-3 and V is TRBV12-3 or TRBV12-4, with 8 bases that match TRBD2. The CDR3 runs to 19 residues. V shed 7 bases, J shed 1 base, and the junction held 19 bases outside the gene matches.